This T cell receptor beta chain was sequenced in a study of blood T cell repertoires in COVID-19. Original processing notes: Using reference gene primer amplification, nucleated cell counts were estimated. Sequencing used immunoSEQ multiplex PCR; TCRdb keeps in-frame clones, though not all of them. V, J and clone size were drawn from that table, and D and trimming were deduced from the DNA. The table shows 35,000 to 50,000 clones, with about 88% occurring only once. The sequenced sample consisted of peripheral blood. The clonotype was recovered from a human donor in a cohort sampled during active COVID-19.

The CDR3 sequence is CASSLREISGANVLTF. CDR3 nucleotide sequence: TGCGCCAGCAGCTTGAGAGAGATCTCTGGGGCCAACGTCCTGACTTTC. This chain uses TRBV5-1 with TRBJ2-6, with D unresolved. V dropped 1 base and J dropped 0 bases, with 8 bases sitting between them. Germline V gene data show CDR1 as SGHRS and CDR2 as YFSETQ. This CDR3 comprises 16 residues.